Reported below is one TCR beta chain. These data are taken from a study of cytomegalovirus exposure and HLA in healthy donors. CDR1 and CDR2 from the germline V gene are SGHDT and YYEEEE. The CDR3 is made up of 17 amino acids. Unmatched junction bases numbered 1, after V lost 0 bases and J lost 0 bases. In the PCR, 60 Vbeta and 13 Jbeta primers were used. TCRdb's table, derived via immunoSEQ multiplex PCR, lists solely in-frame clones and lacks some. The top ten clones hold approximately 4.4% of a sample with approximately 90,000 clones, about 75% of them seen once. Sequenced input: PBMCs. This rearrangement joins TRBV5-6 to TRBJ2-6; 9 bases fit TRBD1. The sequence came from a woman in her thirties or forties in good health and CMV-seronegative. CDR3: CASSLDRGPSGANVLTF. The CDR3, as DNA: TGTGCCAGCAGCTTGGACAGGGGGCCCTCTGGGGCCAACGTCCTGACTTTC.